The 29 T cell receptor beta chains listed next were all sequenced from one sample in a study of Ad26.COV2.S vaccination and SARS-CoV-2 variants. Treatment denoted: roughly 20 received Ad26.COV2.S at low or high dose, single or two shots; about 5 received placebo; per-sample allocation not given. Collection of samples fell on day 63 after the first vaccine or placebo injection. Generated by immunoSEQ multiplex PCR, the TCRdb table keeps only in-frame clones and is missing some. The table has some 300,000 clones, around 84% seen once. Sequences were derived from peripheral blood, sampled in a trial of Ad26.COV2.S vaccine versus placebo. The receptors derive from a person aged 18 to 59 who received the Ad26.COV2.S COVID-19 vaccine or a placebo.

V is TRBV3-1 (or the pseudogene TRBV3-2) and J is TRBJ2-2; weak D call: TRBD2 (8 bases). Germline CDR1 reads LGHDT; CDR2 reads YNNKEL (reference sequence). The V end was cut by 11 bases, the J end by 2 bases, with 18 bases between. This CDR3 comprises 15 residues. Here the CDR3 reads CASSGRGLNTGELFF. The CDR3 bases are TGTGCCTCATCCGGGAGGGGGCTAAACACCGGGGAGCTGTTTTTT.

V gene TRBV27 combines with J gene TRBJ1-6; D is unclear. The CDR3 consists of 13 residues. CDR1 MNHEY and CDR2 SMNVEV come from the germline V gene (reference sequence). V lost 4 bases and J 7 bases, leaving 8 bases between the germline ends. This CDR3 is CASSYVLNSPLHF. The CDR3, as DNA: TGTGCCAGCAGTTACGTATTAAATTCACCCCTCCACTTT.

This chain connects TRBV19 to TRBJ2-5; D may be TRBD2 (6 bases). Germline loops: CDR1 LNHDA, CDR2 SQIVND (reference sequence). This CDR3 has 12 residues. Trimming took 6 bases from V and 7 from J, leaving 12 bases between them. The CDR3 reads CASSVGGGTQYF. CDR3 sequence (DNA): TGTGCCAGTAGCGTTGGGGGAGGGACCCAGTACTTC. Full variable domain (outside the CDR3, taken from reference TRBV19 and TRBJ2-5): DGGITQSPKYLFRKEGQNVTLSCEQNLNHDAMYWYRQDPGQGLRLIYYSQIVNDFQKGDIAEGYSVSREKKESFPLTVTSAQKNPTAFYLCASSVGGGTQYFGPGTRLLVL.

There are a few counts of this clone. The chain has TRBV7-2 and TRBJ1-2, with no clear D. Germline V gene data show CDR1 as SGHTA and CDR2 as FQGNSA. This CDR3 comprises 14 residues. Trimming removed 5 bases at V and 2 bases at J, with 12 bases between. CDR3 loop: CASSPVGGNYGYTF. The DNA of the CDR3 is TGTGCCAGCAGCCCCGTTGGCGGGAACTATGGCTACACCTTC.

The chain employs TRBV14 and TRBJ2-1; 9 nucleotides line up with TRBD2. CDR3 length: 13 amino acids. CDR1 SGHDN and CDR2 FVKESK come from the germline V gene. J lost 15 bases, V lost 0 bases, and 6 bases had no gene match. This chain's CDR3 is CASSQDRGLATFF. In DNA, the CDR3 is TGTGCCAGCAGCCAAGATAGGGGACTAGCTACGTTCTTC.

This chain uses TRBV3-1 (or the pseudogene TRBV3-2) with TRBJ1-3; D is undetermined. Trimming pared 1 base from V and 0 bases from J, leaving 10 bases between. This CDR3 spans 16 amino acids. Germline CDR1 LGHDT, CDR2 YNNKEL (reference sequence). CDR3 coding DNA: TGTGCCAGCAGCCAAGGGTCCGGGTTCTCTGGAAACACCATATATTTT. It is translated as CASSQGSGFSGNTIYF.

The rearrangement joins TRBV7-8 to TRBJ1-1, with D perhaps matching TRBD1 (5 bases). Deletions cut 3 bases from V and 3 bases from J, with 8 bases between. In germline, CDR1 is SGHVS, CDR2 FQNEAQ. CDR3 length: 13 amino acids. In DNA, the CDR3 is TGTGCCAGCAGCTTCGGGGGAGACACTGAAGCTTTCTTT. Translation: CASSFGGDTEAFF.

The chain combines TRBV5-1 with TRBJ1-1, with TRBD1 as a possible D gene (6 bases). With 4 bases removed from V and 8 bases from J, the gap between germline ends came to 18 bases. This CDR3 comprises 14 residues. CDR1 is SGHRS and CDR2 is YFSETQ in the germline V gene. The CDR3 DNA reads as TGCGCCAGCAGCCCGGGGGGACAACCCTTAGAAGCTTTCTTT. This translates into CASSPGGQPLEAFF.

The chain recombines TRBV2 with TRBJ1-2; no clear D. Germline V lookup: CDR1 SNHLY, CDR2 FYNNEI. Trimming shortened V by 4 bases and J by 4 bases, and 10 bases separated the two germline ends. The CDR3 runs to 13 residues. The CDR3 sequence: CASSVQSGYGYTF. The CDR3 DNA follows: TGTGCCAGCAGTGTGCAGAGCGGCTATGGCTACACCTTC.

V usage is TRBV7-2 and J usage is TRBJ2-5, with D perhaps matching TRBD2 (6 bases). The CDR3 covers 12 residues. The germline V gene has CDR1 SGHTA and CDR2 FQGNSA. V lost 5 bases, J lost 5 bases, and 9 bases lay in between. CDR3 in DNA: TGTGCCAGCAGCCCGGGACTCGAGACCCAGTACTTC. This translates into CASSPGLETQYF. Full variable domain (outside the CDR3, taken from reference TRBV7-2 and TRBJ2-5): GAGVSQSPSNKVTEKGKDVELRCDPISGHTALYWYRQSLGQGLEFLIYFQGNSAPDKSGLPSDRFSAERTGGSVSTLTIQRTQQEDSAVYLCASSPGLETQYFGPGTRLLVL.

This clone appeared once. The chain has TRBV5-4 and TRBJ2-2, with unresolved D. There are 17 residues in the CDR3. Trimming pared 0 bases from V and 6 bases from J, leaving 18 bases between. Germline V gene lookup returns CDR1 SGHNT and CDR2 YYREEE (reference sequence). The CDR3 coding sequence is TGTGCCAGCAGCTTGGGACACCCAAGGTCGCCTGCCGGGGAGCTGTTTTTT. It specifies CASSLGHPRSPAGELFF.

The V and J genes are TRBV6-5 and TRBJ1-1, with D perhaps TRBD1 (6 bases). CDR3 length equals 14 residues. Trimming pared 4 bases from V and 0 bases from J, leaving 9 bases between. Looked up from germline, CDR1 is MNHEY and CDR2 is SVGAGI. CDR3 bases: TGTGCCAGCAGTTTGGACAGCCTGAACACTGAAGCTTTCTTT. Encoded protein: CASSLDSLNTEAFF.

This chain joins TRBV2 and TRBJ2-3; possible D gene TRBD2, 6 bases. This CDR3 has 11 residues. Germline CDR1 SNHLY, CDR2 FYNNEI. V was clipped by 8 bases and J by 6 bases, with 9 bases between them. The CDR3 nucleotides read TGTGCCAGCGTGGGGAGGGATACGCAGTATTTT. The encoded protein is CASVGRDTQYF.

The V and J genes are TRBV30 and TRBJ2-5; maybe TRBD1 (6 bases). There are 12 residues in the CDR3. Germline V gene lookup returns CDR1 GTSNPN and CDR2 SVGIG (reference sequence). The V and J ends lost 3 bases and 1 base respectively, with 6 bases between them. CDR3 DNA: TGTGCCTGGAGACAGGGCCAAGAGACCCAGTACTTC. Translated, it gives CAWRQGQETQYF.

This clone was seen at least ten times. The CDR3 DNA reads as TGTGCCATCAGTGAAGGACTAGCGGGGACCTACGAGCAGTACTTC. Its protein is CAISEGLAGTYEQYF. The chain uses TRBV10-3 and TRBJ2-7; 12 bases fit TRBD2. This CDR3 region has 15 residues. The germline V gene has CDR1 ENHRY and CDR2 SYGVKD. V lost 3 bases, J lost 2 bases, and 2 bases stayed unmatched.

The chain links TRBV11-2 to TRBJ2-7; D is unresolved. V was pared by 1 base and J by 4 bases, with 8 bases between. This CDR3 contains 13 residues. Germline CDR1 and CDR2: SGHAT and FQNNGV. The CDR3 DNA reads TGTGCCAGCAGCTTAGGGGATGGGTACGAGCAGTACTTC. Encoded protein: CASSLGDGYEQYF.

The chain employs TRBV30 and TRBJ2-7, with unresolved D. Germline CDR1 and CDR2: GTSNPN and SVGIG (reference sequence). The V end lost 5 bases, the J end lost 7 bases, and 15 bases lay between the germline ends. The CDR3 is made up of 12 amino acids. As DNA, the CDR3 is TGTGCCTGGGGGGTCATCAAAAGGGAGCAGTACTTC. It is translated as CAWGVIKREQYF. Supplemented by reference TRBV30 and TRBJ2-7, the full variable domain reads SQTIHQWPATLVQPVGSPLSLECTVEGTSNPNLYWYRQAAGRGLQLLFYSVGIGQISSEVPQNLSASRPQDRQFILSSKKLLLSDSGFYLCAWGVIKREQYFGPGTRLTVT.

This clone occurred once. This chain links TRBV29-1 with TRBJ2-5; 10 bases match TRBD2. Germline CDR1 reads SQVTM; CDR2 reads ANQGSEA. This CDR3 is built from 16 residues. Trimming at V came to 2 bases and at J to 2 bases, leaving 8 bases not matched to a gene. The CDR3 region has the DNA TGCAGCGTTGAAAAAAGCGGGGGGGTTGAACAAGAGACCCAGTACTTC. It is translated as CSVEKSGGVEQETQYF.

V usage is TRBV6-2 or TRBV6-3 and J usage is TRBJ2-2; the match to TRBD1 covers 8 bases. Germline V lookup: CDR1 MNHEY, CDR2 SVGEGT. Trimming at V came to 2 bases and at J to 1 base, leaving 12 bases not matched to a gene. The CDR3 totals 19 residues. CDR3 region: CASSYRPGTGPMNTGELFF. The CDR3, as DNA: TGTGCCAGCAGTTACAGGCCAGGGACAGGCCCCATGAACACCGGGGAGCTGTTTTTT.

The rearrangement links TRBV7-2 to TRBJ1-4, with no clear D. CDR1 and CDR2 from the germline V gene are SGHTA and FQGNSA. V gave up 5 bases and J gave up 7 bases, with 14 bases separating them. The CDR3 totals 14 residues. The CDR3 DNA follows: TGTGCCAGCAGCCCAAGCCCAGGTGGTGAAAAACTGTTTTTT. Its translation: CASSPSPGGEKLFF. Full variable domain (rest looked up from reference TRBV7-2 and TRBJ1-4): GAGVSQSPSNKVTEKGKDVELRCDPISGHTALYWYRQSLGQGLEFLIYFQGNSAPDKSGLPSDRFSAERTGGSVSTLTIQRTQQEDSAVYLCASSPSPGGEKLFFGSGTQLSVL.

The CDR3 loop reads CASSSPGTHYGYTF. In nucleotides, the CDR3 is TGTGCCAGCAGTTCCCCCGGGACGCACTATGGCTACACCTTC. The chain joins TRBV6-5 to TRBJ1-2; possible D gene TRBD1, 5 bases. This CDR3 has 14 residues. Deletions cut 4 bases from V and 3 bases from J, with 12 bases between. The germline V gene has CDR1 MNHEY and CDR2 SVGAGI.

The CDR3 DNA is TGTGCCTGGAAGCAAGACGTCTATGGCTACACCTTC. It is translated as CAWKQDVYGYTF. This chain links TRBV30 with TRBJ1-2; D is uncertain. The V gene's germline CDR1 is GTSNPN and CDR2 SVGIG (reference sequence). The CDR3 length is 12 residues. V was cut by 4 bases and J by 4 bases, with 10 bases left in between.

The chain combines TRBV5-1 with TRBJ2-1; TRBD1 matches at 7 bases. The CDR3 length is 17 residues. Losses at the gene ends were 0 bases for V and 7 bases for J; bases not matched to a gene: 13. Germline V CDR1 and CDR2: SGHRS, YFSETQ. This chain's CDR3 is CASSLEGSRGLGNEQFF. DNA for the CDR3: TGCGCCAGCAGCTTGGAGGGGTCAAGGGGGCTTGGGAATGAGCAGTTCTTC.

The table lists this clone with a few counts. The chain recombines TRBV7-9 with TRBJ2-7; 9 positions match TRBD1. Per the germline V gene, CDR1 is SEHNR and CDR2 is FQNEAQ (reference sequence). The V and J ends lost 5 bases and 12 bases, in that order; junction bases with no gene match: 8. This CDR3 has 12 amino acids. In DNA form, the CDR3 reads TGTGCCAGCAGCGCCGACAGGGGGGTGCGGTACTTC. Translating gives CASSADRGVRYF.

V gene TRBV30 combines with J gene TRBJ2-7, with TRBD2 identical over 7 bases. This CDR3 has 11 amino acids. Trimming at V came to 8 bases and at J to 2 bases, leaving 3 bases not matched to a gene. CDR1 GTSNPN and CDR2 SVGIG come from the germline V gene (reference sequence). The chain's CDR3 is CAGGDAYEQYF. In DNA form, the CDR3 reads TGTGCCGGGGGGGATGCCTACGAGCAGTACTTC.

The CDR3 sequence is CASSPFRGQGTHEQYF. CDR3 coding DNA: TGTGCCAGCTCACCATTTAGGGGACAGGGGACCCACGAGCAGTACTTC. The chain recombines TRBV18 with TRBJ2-7; 10 bases match TRBD1. The CDR3 runs 16 residues. Trimming removed 2 bases from V and 5 bases from J; junction bases left unmatched: 9. Germline V lookup: CDR1 KGHSH, CDR2 LQKENI.

CDR3 DNA sequence: TGTGCCAGCAGCCAAGATGGTTCAAGGGGAAACACCATATATTTT. Translated, it gives CASSQDGSRGNTIYF. The chain couples TRBV3-1 (or the pseudogene TRBV3-2) to TRBJ1-3; D unclear. Germline assignment: CDR1 LGHDT and CDR2 YNNKEL (reference sequence). V shed 0 bases and J shed 4 bases, with 10 bases lying between them. CDR3 length: 15 residues.

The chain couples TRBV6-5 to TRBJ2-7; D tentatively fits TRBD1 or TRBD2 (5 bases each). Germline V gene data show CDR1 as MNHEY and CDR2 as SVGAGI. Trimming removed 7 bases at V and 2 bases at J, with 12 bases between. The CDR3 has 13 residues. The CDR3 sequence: CASTRDGTYEQYF. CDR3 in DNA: TGTGCCAGCACAAGGGACGGAACCTACGAGCAGTACTTC.

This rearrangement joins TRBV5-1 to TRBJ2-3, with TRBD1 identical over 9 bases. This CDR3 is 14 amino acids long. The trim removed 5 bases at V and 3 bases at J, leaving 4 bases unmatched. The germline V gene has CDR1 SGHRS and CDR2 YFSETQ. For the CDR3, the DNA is TGCGCCAGCAGGCCGGGACAGGGAACAGATACGCAGTATTTT. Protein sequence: CASRPGQGTDTQYF. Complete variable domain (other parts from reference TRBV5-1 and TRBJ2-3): KAGVTQTPRYLIKTRGQQVTLSCSPISGHRSVSWYQQTPGQGLQFLFEYFSETQRNKGNFPGRFSGRQFSNSRSEMNVSTLELGDSALYLCASRPGQGTDTQYFGPGTRLTVL.